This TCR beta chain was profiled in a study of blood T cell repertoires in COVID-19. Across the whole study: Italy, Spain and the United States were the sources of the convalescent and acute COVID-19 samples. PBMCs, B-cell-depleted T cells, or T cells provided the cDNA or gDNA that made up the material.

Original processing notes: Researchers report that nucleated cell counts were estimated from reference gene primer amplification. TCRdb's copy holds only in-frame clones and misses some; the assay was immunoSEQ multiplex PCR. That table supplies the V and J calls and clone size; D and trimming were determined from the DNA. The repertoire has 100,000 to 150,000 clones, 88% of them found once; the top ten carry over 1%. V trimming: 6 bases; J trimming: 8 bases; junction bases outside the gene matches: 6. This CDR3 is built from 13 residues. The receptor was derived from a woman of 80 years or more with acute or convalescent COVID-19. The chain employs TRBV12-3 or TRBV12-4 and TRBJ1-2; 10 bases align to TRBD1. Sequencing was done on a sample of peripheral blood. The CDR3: CASSVDRGQGYTF. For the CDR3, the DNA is TGTGCCAGCAGCGTCGACAGGGGGCAGGGCTACACCTTC.